This T cell receptor (beta chain) originates from a study of identical twins. V lost 0 bases and J lost 4, with 9 bases in between. Germline values: CDR1 LGHNA, CDR2 YSLEER. The CDR3 is made up of 14 amino acids. TCRdb passed the 5' RACE reads through MiXCR, listing each CDR3 protein once. The sample comprises around 490,000 distinct CDR3 sequences, approximately 14% of which are singletons, and approximately 0.98% rests with the top ten. Ten or more counts support this clonotype. This sample also belongs to another study, concerning yellow fever vaccine responses in identical twins.

Sample: CD4+ T cells sorted from blood. V gene TRBV4-3 combines with J gene TRBJ2-5, with TRBD2 as a possible D gene (6 bases). The TCR originated in a woman younger than 30 in good health. The CDR3 nucleotides read TGCGCCAGCAGCCAAGAAGGAGCGGGAGAGACCCAGTACTTC. This translates into CASSQEGAGETQYF.